This entry is about one T cell receptor (beta chain). The data were taken from a study of blood T cell repertoires in COVID-19. Study-level background: Samples representing acute and convalescent COVID-19 were sourced from the United States, Italy and Spain. The cDNA or gDNA used as material had been derived from T cells, B-cell-depleted T cells, or PBMCs.

In the authors' methods: Reference gene primer amplification yielded estimated nucleated cell counts. Repertoires were generated with immunoSEQ multiplex PCR, while TCRdb's copy carries only in-frame clones and drops some. V, J and clone size reflect that table, while D and trimming were determined from the DNA. The sample lists around 220,000 clones, around 80% occurring once. CDR3 size: 11 residues. Germline CDR1 MDHEN, CDR2 SYDVKM. Trimming stripped 10 bases from V and 4 bases from J, with 10 bases between. The genes are TRBV28 and TRBJ1-2; D not resolved. The source is a man aged 30-40 years with active or convalescent COVID-19. The sequenced sample was peripheral blood. CDR3 in amino acids: CATTSGYGYTF. The CDR3 DNA follows: TGTGCCACTACCTCGGGCTATGGCTACACCTTC.